The clone carrying this T cell receptor (beta chain) was seen a few times. Its target is unknown. These data come from a study of T-cell reconstitution after alpha-beta-depleted transplantation in children. Study-wide points: Newly generated T cells supplied most T-cell counts and diversity one year post-transplant. Several hundred expanded graft clones reportedly gave rise to the alpha-beta T cells present about two months after transplant.

Looked up from germline, CDR1 is SGHNT and CDR2 is YYREEE (reference sequence). Trimming took 4 bases from V and 2 from J, leaving 17 bases between them. The CDR3 totals 16 residues. TCRbeta library preparation incorporated unique molecular identifiers. TCRdb fed the PCR reads into MiXCR, producing one record per CDR3 protein. The data contain 280,000 or so distinct CDR3 sequences, around 10% of them singletons. The TCR originated in a male patient between 2 and 10 years old who had a stem cell transplant for chronic granulomatous disease, so the T cells may come from the graft donor. The sequencing used peripheral blood, collected 180 days after TCRalphabeta/CD19-depleted stem cell transplant. The chain combines TRBV5-4 with TRBJ2-3; D not certain. CDR3: CASSPPGGVPTDTQYF. The CDR3 bases are TGTGCCAGCAGCCCGCCAGGTGGGGTCCCCACAGATACGCAGTATTTT.